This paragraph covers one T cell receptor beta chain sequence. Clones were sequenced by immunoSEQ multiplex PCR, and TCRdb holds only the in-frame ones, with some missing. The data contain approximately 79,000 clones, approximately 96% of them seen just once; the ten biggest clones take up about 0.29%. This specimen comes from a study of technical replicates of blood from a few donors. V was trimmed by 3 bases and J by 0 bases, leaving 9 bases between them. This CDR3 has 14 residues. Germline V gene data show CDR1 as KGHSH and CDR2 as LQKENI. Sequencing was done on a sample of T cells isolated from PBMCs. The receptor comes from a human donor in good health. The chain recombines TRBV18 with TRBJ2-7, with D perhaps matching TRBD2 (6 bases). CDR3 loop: CASSPGTSSYEQYF. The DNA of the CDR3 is TGTGCCAGCTCACCCGGGACTTCCTCCTACGAGCAGTACTTC.